The present TCR beta chain was sequenced within a study of cytomegalovirus exposure and HLA in healthy donors. The CDR3 runs to 16 residues. Germline loops: CDR1 SEHNR, CDR2 FQNEAQ (reference sequence). Study conclusions and caveats: It was reported that the classifier diagnosed cytomegalovirus status with high specificity and sensitivity in both the original and validation cohorts.

Use of 60 Vbeta and 13 Jbeta primers characterized the PCR. Profiled with immunoSEQ multiplex PCR; TCRdb holds only in-frame clones, not every one. The sample yields 190,000 or so clones, roughly four fifths seen once. As regards this clone: As yet, its antigen is unknown. The junction differs from germline at one of its ends, possibly a read error.

This TCR came from a man aged 50-59 years in good health and CMV-seronegative. The gene calls are TRBV7-9 and TRBJ1-4; D possibly corresponds to TRBD1 (6 bases). Specimen: PBMCs. CDR3 sequence reads: CSSSHRQDRLNEKLFF. The CDR3 region has the DNA TGTTCCAGCAGTCATAGGCAGGACAGACTTAATGAAAAACTGTTTTTT.